Sequencing of this T cell receptor beta chain was carried out in a study of blood T cells in healthy people across ages. Then a second PCR, running roughly 7 to 11 cycles, was carried out with a sample-barcoded 5' primer and a J-beta primer mix. TCRdb reprocessed the 5' RACE reads with MiXCR, giving one entry per CDR3 protein. The sample records fewer than 800,000 distinct CDR3 sequences, roughly 25% being singletons. The germline gives CDR1 DFQATT, CDR2 SNEGSKA (reference sequence). There are 13 residues in the CDR3. V was trimmed by 6 bases and J by 4 bases, leaving 15 bases between them. These records were also assigned to another study, of T cells of mothers and their children.

This receptor was obtained from a boy younger than 18 in good health. The chain couples TRBV20-1 to TRBJ2-5; D could derive from TRBD1 or TRBD2 (5 bases each). What was sequenced was blood. For the CDR3, the DNA is TGCAGTGCCCGGCCCGGGACGGCAGAGACCCAGTACTTC. This translates into CSARPGTAETQYF.